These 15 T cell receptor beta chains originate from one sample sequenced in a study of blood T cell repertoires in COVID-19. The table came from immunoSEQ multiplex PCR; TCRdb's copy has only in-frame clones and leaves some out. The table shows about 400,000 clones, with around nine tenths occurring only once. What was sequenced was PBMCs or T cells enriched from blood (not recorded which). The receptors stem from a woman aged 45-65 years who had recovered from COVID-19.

The CDR3 here is CASSLGTGGSYEQYF. In DNA form, the CDR3 reads TGTGCCAGCAGTCTAGGGACAGGGGGTTCCTACGAGCAGTACTTC. The rearrangement links TRBV6-5 to TRBJ2-7; the match to TRBD1 covers 11 bases. Per germline, CDR1 MNHEY and CDR2 SVGAGI. J lost 1 base, V lost 5 bases, and 4 bases had no gene match. This CDR3 region has 15 residues.

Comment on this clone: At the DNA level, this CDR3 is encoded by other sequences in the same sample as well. CDR3 nucleotide sequence: TGTGCCAGTAGTATCGACAGGGGCTCCTACGAGCAGTACTTC. Amino acid sequence: CASSIDRGSYEQYF. The J gene is TRBJ2-7, the V gene TRBV19, with TRBD1 matching over 8 bases. The CDR3 contains 14 residues. Germline V gene sequence: CDR1 LNHDA, CDR2 SQIVND (reference sequence). V was clipped by 3 bases and J by 0 bases; unmatched bases: 1.

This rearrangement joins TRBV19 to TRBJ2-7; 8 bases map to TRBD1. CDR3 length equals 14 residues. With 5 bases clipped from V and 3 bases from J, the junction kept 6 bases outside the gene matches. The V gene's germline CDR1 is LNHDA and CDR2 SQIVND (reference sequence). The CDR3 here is CASSLTGTGYEQYF. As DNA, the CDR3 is TGTGCCAGTAGTCTTACCGGGACAGGCTACGAGCAGTACTTC.

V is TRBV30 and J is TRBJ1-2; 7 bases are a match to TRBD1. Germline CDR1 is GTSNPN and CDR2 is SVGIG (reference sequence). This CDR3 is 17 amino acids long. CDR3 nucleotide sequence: TGTGCTATCCTTGTTCTGGGGCAGGAAGGGGGCAACTATGGCTACACCTTC. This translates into CAILVLGQEGGNYGYTF.

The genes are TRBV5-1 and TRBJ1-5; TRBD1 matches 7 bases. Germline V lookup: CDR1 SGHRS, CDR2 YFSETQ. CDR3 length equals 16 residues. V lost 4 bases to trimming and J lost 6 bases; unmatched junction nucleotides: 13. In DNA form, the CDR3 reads TGCGCCAGCAGCGTCGGGACAGAAGGGTCGGGTCAGCCCCAGCATTTT. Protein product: CASSVGTEGSGQPQHF.

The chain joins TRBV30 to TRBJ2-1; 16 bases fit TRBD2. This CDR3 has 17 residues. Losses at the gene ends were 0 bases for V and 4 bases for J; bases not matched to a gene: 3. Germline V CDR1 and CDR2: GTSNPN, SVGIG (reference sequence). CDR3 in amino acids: CAWSVGLAGGNYNEQFF. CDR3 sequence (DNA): TGTGCCTGGAGTGTGGGACTAGCGGGGGGGAATTACAATGAGCAGTTCTTC.

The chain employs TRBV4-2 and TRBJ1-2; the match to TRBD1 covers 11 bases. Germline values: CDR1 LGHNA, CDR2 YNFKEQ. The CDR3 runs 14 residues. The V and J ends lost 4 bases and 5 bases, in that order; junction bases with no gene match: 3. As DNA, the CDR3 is TGTGCCAGCAGCCCGGGACAGGGGGATTATGGCTACACCTTC. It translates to CASSPGQGDYGYTF.

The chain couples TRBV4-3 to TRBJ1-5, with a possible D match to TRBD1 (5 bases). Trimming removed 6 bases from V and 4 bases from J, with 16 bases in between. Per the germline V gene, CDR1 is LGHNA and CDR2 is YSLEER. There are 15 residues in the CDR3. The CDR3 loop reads CASSLHTGENQPQHF. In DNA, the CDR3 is TGCGCCAGCAGTCTTCACACGGGGGAGAATCAGCCCCAGCATTTT.

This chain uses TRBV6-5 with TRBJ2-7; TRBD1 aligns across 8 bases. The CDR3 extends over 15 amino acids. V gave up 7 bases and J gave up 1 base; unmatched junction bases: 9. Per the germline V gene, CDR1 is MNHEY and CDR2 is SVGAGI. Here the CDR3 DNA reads TGTGCCAGCACTCTCGGAGGGACAGGATCCTACGAGCAGTACTTC. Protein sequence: CASTLGGTGSYEQYF.

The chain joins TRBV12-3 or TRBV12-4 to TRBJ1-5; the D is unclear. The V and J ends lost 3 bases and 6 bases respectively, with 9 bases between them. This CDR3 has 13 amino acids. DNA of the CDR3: TGTGCCAGCAGTTTTCTACCCTCTCAGCCCCAGCATTTT. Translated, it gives CASSFLPSQPQHF.

The CDR3 region has the DNA TGTGCCAGCTCACTCGTTGCGGGACAGAAGGCTGGGGCCAACGTCCTGACTTTC. Its translation is CASSLVAGQKAGANVLTF. The V and J genes are TRBV18 and TRBJ2-6, with D perhaps TRBD1 (7 bases). The CDR3 runs to 18 residues. Trimming pared 4 bases from V and 2 bases from J, leaving 18 bases between. The germline V gene has CDR1 KGHSH and CDR2 LQKENI. Full variable domain (remainder filled in from reference TRBV18 and TRBJ2-6): NAGVMQNPRHLVRRRGQEARLRCSPMKGHSHVYWYRQLPEEGLKFMVYLQKENIIDESGMPKERFSAEFPKEGPSILRIQQVVRGDSAAYFCASSLVAGQKAGANVLTFGAGSRLTVL.

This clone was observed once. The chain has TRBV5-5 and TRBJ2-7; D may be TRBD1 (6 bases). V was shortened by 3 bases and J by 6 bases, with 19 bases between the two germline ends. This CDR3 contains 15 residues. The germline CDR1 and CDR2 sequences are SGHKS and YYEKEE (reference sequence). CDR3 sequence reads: CASSWIPGVAPEQYF. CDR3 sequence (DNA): TGTGCCAGCAGCTGGATCCCAGGGGTTGCTCCCGAGCAGTACTTC.

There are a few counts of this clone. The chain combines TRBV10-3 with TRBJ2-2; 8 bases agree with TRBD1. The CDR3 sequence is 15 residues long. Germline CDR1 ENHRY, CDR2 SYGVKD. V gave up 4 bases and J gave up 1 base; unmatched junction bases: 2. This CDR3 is CAISAGTGNTGELFF. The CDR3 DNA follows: TGTGCCATCAGTGCAGGGACAGGGAACACCGGGGAGCTGTTTTTT.

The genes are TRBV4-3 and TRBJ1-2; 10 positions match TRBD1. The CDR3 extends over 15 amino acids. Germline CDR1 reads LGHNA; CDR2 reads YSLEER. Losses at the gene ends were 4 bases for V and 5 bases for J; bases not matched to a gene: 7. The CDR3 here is CASSPRQGAVYGYTF. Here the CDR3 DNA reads TGCGCCAGCAGCCCCCGACAGGGGGCAGTGTATGGCTACACCTTC.

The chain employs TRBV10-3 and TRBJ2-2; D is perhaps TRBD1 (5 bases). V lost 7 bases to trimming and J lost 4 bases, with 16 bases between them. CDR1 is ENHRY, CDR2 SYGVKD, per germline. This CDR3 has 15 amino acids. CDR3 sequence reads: CAIKAQGQATGELFF. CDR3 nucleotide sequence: TGTGCCATCAAGGCTCAGGGTCAGGCCACCGGGGAGCTGTTTTTT.